This T cell receptor beta chain stems from a study of circulating CD8 cells and anti-PD-1 response in melanoma. The wider study: Responders had complete or partial responses; non-responders had stable or progressive disease.

Study-wide points: The cohort mixed treatment-naive and previously treated patients. Diversity ranked highest in DNEG and lowest in TIGIT subsets. Only baseline and M1 samples entered the published repertoire comparisons.

The germline V gene encodes CDR1 LNHDA and CDR2 SQIVND (reference sequence). This CDR3 has 15 amino acids. V lost 4 bases and J lost 6; bases outside the gene matches: 8. Relative to its sample, this clonotype is medium-sized. What it recognizes is unknown. The QIAseq Immune Repertoire TCR panel built the libraries from roughly 16 ng of total RNA. TCRdb used MiXCR to reprocess the reads, holding one entry per CDR3 protein. Here the sample spans some 340 distinct CDR3 sequences, about 8.8% being singletons. Four subsets defined by PD-1 and/or TIGIT were sorted from live CD3+CD8+TCRalphabeta+ cells. This chain links TRBV19 with TRBJ2-4, with TRBD2 matching over 8 bases. The TCR comes from a human donor with melanoma. Sequenced here: CD8+ T cells from PBMCs, sampled at baseline or after one month of anti-PD-1 therapy (not recorded which). As DNA, the CDR3 is TGTGCCAGTAGTACGACACTAGCGGCAAGAAACATTCAGTACTTC. This sequence encodes CASSTTLAARNIQYF.